This record looks at one TCR beta chain sequence and its context. This specimen belongs to a study of blood T cell repertoires in COVID-19. On the study more broadly: Spain, Italy and the United States supplied samples that represented acute and convalescent COVID-19. Nucleic acid was either cDNA or gDNA, and it came from T cells, B-cell-depleted T cells, or PBMCs.

Some clones are missing from TCRdb's copy, which holds only in-frame ones; the method was immunoSEQ multiplex PCR. The sample has 250,000 to 300,000 clones, less than 85% seen once. V trimming: 6 bases; J trimming: 1 base; junction bases outside the gene matches: 4. The germline V gene encodes CDR1 SGHTA and CDR2 FQGNSA. CDR3 length: 15 residues. V is TRBV7-2 and J is TRBJ2-2, with TRBD1 matching over 8 bases. Input material: peripheral blood. The sequence came from a man in his sixties who had recovered from COVID-19. CDR3 coding DNA: TGTGCCAGCAGAGACAGGGGATTGAACACCGGGGAGCTGTTTTTT. Its translation: CASRDRGLNTGELFF.